Sequencing of this T cell receptor beta chain was carried out in a study of technical replicates of blood from a handful of donors. Assay: immunoSEQ multiplex PCR; the TCRdb copy retains only in-frame clones and omits some. The sample carries more than 65,000 clones, about 92% recorded once. Germline-derived CDR1 and CDR2 are SGDLS and YYNGEE. This CDR3 spans 15 amino acids. J was trimmed by 4 bases and V by 3 bases; bases with no gene match: 4. J is TRBJ2-1 and V is TRBV9; 10 nucleotides match TRBD2. This clonotype was obtained from a human donor in good health. Sequenced input: T cells isolated from PBMCs. The CDR3 sequence is CASSDGLAAYNEQFF. The CDR3 coding sequence is TGTGCCAGCAGCGACGGACTAGCGGCTTACAATGAGCAGTTCTTC.